Listed below are T cell receptor beta chains from one sample, sequenced in a study of cytomegalovirus exposure and HLA in healthy donors. The table came from immunoSEQ multiplex PCR; TCRdb's copy has only in-frame clones and leaves some out. The sample records roughly 100,000 clones, roughly 71% being singletons. Source material: PBMCs. Every receptor here comes from a male donor in good health and CMV-seropositive. The CDR3 runs from the conserved cysteine through the conserved F or W. A D gene is named only where the DNA matches it firmly. The size entry is marked missing in some rows and otherwise reads once, few, many or a size class.

J | size | D | V | length | DNA | CDR3
TRBJ2-1 | . | . | TRBV7-6 | 14 | TGTGCCAGCAGCTTAGCGCGAGTGTACAATGAGCAGTTCTTC | CASSLARVYNEQFF
TRBJ1-3 | . | . | TRBV30 | 12 | TGTGCCTGGAGTCCGAGGGGAAACACCATATATTTT | CAWSPRGNTIYF
TRBJ2-5 | . | TRBD1 | TRBV5-6 | 14 | TGTGCCAGCAGCTCTGGGACAGGGTTGGAGACCCAGTACTTC | CASSSGTGLETQYF
TRBJ2-3 | . | TRBD2 | TRBV14 | 15 | TGTGCCAGCAGCCAAAACGGGGGGGCCACAGATACGCAGTATTTT | CASSQNGGATDTQYF
TRBJ2-7 | . | TRBD1 | TRBV2 | 14 | TGTGCCAGCTTATTCGTACAGGGGGCCTACGAGCAGTACTTC | CASLFVQGAYEQYF
TRBJ2-7 | . | TRBD2 | TRBV27 | 13 | TGTGCCAGCAGTTTGGGACTAAACTACGAGCAGTACTTC | CASSLGLNYEQYF
TRBJ2-3 | . | TRBD2 | TRBV28 | 14 | TGTGCCAGCAGAAGCGGGGGGAGGACAGATACGCAGTATTTT | CASRSGGRTDTQYF
TRBJ1-4 | few | TRBD1 | TRBV7-9 | 17 | TGTGCCAGCAGCTCGACTATATTTAATACAGGGGTTGAAAAACTGTTTTTT | CASSSTIFNTGVEKLFF
TRBJ2-7 | . | . | TRBV30 | 14 | TGTGCCTGGAGTCCGCTAGCCCAATTCTACGAGCAGTACTTC | CAWSPLAQFYEQYF
TRBJ2-5 | medium-sized | . | TRBV29-1 | 10 | TGCAGCGCCAGGAAAGAGACCCAGTACTTC | CSARKETQYF
TRBJ1-5 | once | . | TRBV7-2 | 15 | TGTGCCAGCAGCTTTTCAGGGGTTCGCAATCAGCCCCAGCATTTT | CASSFSGVRNQPQHF
TRBJ2-3 | few | . | TRBV5-6 | 15 | TGTGCCAGCAGCTTCCTTGGGGGCTCCACAGATACGCAGTATTTT | CASSFLGGSTDTQYF
TRBJ2-7 | . | TRBD2 | TRBV9 | 15 | TGTGCCAGCAGCGTAGGGACCGGGGGGGGATACGAGCAGTACTTC | CASSVGTGGGYEQYF
TRBJ2-7 | . | TRBD1 | TRBV7-9 | 15 | TGTGCCAGCAGCTTAGGGGACAGGGACCTGGCCGAGCAGTACTTC | CASSLGDRDLAEQYF
TRBJ2-3 | . | TRBD1 | TRBV11-1 | 14 | TGTGCCAGCAGCATCCGACAGGGGGCAGATACGCAGTATTTT | CASSIRQGADTQYF
TRBJ2-2 | . | . | TRBV18 | 14 | TGTGCCAGCTCACCATATTCGGAGAGCGGGGAGCTGTTTTTT | CASSPYSESGELFF
TRBJ1-1 | . | . | TRBV7-8 | 15 | TGTGCCAGCAGCTTAGAACAGAGACTGAACACTGAAGCTTTCTTT | CASSLEQRLNTEAFF
TRBJ2-1 | few | TRBD2 | TRBV18 | 13 | TGTGCCAGCTCACCAAGCGGGAGCTATGAGCAGTTCTTC | CASSPSGSYEQFF
TRBJ1-1 | . | TRBD1 | TRBV4-3 | 17 | TGCGCCAGCAGCCAAGACGGCAGGGGGCATCAAGGAACTGAAGCTTTCTTT | CASSQDGRGHQGTEAFF
TRBJ2-4 | . | . | TRBV7-9 | 14 | TGTGCCAGCAGCCGAGGAGACAGCCAAAACATTCAGTACTTC | CASSRGDSQNIQYF
TRBJ2-3 | . | TRBD2 | TRBV6-5 | 16 | TGTGCCAGCAGTTCGGGACTAGCGGGAGAGGGAGATACGCAGTATTTT | CASSSGLAGEGDTQYF
TRBJ1-4 | . | . | TRBV15 | 15 | TGTGCCACCAGCAGAGAGGCTTCAGCAAGGGGAAAACTGTTTTTT | CATSREASARGKLFF
TRBJ1-5 | . | . | TRBV10-1 | 16 | TGCGCCAGCAGACGGAAGGAGTCTCGGGACTGCTTTCCCCAGCATTTT | CASRRKESRDCFPQHF
TRBJ2-1 | . | TRBD2 | TRBV29-1 | 14 | TGCAGCGTTTTAGGACTAGCGGGGTTAAATGAGCAGTTCTTC | CSVLGLAGLNEQFF
TRBJ1-4 | . | TRBD1 | TRBV7-2 | 14 | TGTGCCAGCAGACAAGGGACAGGGACTGAAAAACTGTTTTTT | CASRQGTGTEKLFF
TRBJ1-5 | . | TRBD1 | TRBV27 | 18 | TGTGCCAGCAGACAGGGGCGCGAGGGAATTTATAGCAATCAGCCCCAGCATTTT | CASRQGREGIYSNQPQHF
TRBJ1-5 | . | . | TRBV2 | 15 | TGTGCCAGCAGAAAGGGGTTTGTTAGCAATCAGCCCCAGCATTTT | CASRKGFVSNQPQHF
TRBJ2-4 | . | TRBD2 | TRBV27 | 15 | TGTGCCAGCAGAGGGACTAGCGAAGGCAAAAACATTCAGTACTTC | CASRGTSEGKNIQYF
TRBJ2-3 | few | TRBD2 | TRBV28 | 19 | TGTGCCAGCAGTCCCCGAGGACTAGCGGGAGGGCCGGGCACAGATACGCAGTATTTT | CASSPRGLAGGPGTDTQYF
TRBJ1-5 | few | TRBD1 | TRBV7-2 | 16 | TGTGCCAGCAGCTTAACCGGGACAGAAACCAATCAGCCCCAGCATTTT | CASSLTGTETNQPQHF
TRBJ2-3 | . | TRBD2 | TRBV5-6 | 16 | TGTGCCAGCAGCTTGTTAGGCGGGGGGAGCACAGATACGCAGTATTTT | CASSLLGGGSTDTQYF
TRBJ2-2 | . | TRBD1 | TRBV9 | 16 | TGTGCCAGCACTAGAGAGTCAGGGGGCGGCACCGGGGAGCTGTTTTTT | CASTRESGGGTGELFF
TRBJ2-1 | . | TRBD2 | TRBV2 | 19 | TGTGCCAGCAGTTCTCTGACTAGCGGGGGGGCGGTCTCCTACAATGAGCAGTTCTTC | CASSSLTSGGAVSYNEQFF
TRBJ2-3 | . | TRBD2 | TRBV5-1 | 16 | TGCGCCAGCAGACAAGAGCGGGAGGGCCGCCCAGATACGCAGTATTTT | CASRQEREGRPDTQYF
TRBJ2-3 | . | TRBD2 | TRBV30 | 17 | TGTGCCTGGAGTACGTGGGAGGGTACAACTAGCACAGATACGCAGTATTTT | CAWSTWEGTTSTDTQYF
TRBJ2-7 | few | TRBD1 | TRBV5-1 | 18 | TGCGCCAGCAGCTTGGTCGGGTCCACCGGGACAGGGGTCTACGAGCAGTACTTC | CASSLVGSTGTGVYEQYF
TRBJ2-7 | . | . | TRBV7-3 | 17 | TGTGCCAGCAGCTTAAGAACAGCGGGACAGGCGCAATACGAGCAGTACTTC | CASSLRTAGQAQYEQYF
TRBJ1-2 | few | TRBD1 | TRBV27 | 14 | TGTGCCAGCAGTTTAGAAGGGGGCGCCTATGGCTACACCTTC | CASSLEGGAYGYTF
TRBJ2-5 | . | . | TRBV29-1 | 12 | TGCAGCGTTGAAGGGGCACAAGAGACCCAGTACTTC | CSVEGAQETQYF
TRBJ2-7 | once | TRBD1 | TRBV10-3 | 14 | TGTGCCATCAGGGCTACAGGGGATTCCTACGAGCAGTACTTC | CAIRATGDSYEQYF
TRBJ1-2 | . | . | TRBV6-6 | 13 | TGTGCCAGCAGGCCGGGGGGGAGGTATGGCTACACCTTC | CASRPGGRYGYTF
TRBJ1-2 | few | TRBD1 | TRBV6-4 | 14 | TGTGCCAGCAGTGATGGGGACAGTTCCTATGGCTACACCTTC | CASSDGDSSYGYTF
TRBJ2-1 | . | . | TRBV7-9 | 14 | TGTGCCAGCAGCTTAGGTTCGGGGTACAATGAGCAGTTCTTC | CASSLGSGYNEQFF
TRBJ2-2 | . | TRBD2 | TRBV7-3 | 17 | TGTGCCAGCAGCCCGACTAGCGGGGGAGGTAGCACCGGGGAGCTGTTTTTT | CASSPTSGGGSTGELFF
TRBJ2-5 | . | TRBD1 | TRBV18 | 16 | TGTGCCAGCTCACCGCCATGGGGACAGGGGCTGGAGACCCAGTACTTC | CASSPPWGQGLETQYF
TRBJ2-1 | . | TRBD2 | TRBV6-1 | 15 | TGTGCCAGCAGTGTCGGACTAGCGGGACACAATGAGCAGTTCTTC | CASSVGLAGHNEQFF
TRBJ2-3 | . | TRBD1 | TRBV2 | 13 | TGTGCCAGCAGCGACAGGGTGATAGATACGCAGTATTTT | CASSDRVIDTQYF
TRBJ1-2 | few | . | TRBV19 | 11 | TGTGCCAGTAGTATTAGCACAGGAGCCACCTTC | CASSISTGATF
TRBJ2-2 | . | TRBD1 | TRBV28 | 15 | TGTGCCAGCACCGGACAGGGTGTTTCGGCTGGGGAGCTGTTTTTT | CASTGQGVSAGELFF
TRBJ2-7 | many | . | TRBV7-7 | 14 | TGTGCCAGCAGCCTTGGCCCAGGTCTGACGGAGCAGTACTTC | CASSLGPGLTEQYF
TRBJ2-3 | . | . | TRBV6-5 | 13 | TGTGCCAGCAGTCCTCCGGGAGCAGATACGCAGTATTTT | CASSPPGADTQYF
TRBJ2-7 | . | TRBD1 | TRBV10-3 | 13 | TGTGCCATCAGGGACAGGTTCTCCTACGAGCAGTACTTC | CAIRDRFSYEQYF
TRBJ2-6 | . | . | TRBV19 | 17 | TGTGCCAGTAGTATAGTCTTCGGTCGGTCTGGGGCCAACGTCCTGACTTTC | CASSIVFGRSGANVLTF
TRBJ1-2 | . | TRBD1 | TRBV2 | 17 | TGTGCCAGAACTCCACGGGACAGGGGTGTTTCAAACTATGGCTACACCTTC | CARTPRDRGVSNYGYTF
TRBJ2-1 | . | TRBD1 | TRBV7-3 | 14 | TGTGCCAGCAGCTTACATGGACAGGGTGGTGAGCAGTTCTTC | CASSLHGQGGEQFF
TRBJ2-5 | . | . | TRBV10-3 | 13 | TGTGCCATCAGTGCCGCGCCCCAAGAGACCCAGTACTTC | CAISAAPQETQYF
TRBJ2-7 | . | . | TRBV10-3 | 15 | TGTGCCATCAGTGATTCCTCGTGGGGCCCCTACGAGCAGTACTTC | CAISDSSWGPYEQYF
TRBJ2-3 | . | TRBD2 | TRBV9 | 16 | TGTGCCAGCAGCGAACTAGCGGGCTCTAGCACAGATACGCAGTATTTT | CASSELAGSSTDTQYF
TRBJ1-4 | . | TRBD1 | TRBV11-1 | 15 | TGTGCCAGCAGCCTCGGGACAGGGCAAGGAGAAAAACTGTTTTTT | CASSLGTGQGEKLFF
TRBJ2-2 | . | . | TRBV7-3 | 14 | TGTGCCAGCAGCTCCGGCCAGGGCACCGGGGAGCTGTTTTTT | CASSSGQGTGELFF